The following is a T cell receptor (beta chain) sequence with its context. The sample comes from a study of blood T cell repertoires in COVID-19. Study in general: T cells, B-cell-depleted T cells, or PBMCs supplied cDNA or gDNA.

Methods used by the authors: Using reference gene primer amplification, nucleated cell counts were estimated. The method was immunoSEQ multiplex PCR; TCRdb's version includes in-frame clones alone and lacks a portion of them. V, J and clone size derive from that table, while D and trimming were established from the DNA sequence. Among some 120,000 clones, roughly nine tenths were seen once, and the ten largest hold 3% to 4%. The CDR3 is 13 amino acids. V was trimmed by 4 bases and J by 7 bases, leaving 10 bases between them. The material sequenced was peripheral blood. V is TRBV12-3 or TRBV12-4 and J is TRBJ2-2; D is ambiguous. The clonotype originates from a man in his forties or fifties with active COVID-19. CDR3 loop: CASSSSSGGELFF. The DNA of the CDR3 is TGTGCCAGCAGTTCTTCCTCGGGCGGGGAGCTGTTTTTT.